This T cell receptor (beta chain) was retrieved from a study of cytomegalovirus exposure and HLA in healthy donors. Germline values: CDR1 SGHTA, CDR2 FQGNSA. V was cut by 1 base and J by 4 bases, with 8 bases left in between. The CDR3 sequence is 13 residues long. Primers included in the PCR were 60 Vbeta and 13 Jbeta primers. The data were produced by immunoSEQ multiplex PCR, yet TCRdb's version contains in-frame clones alone and is incomplete. Of about 200,000 clones in the sample, around 80% were seen once. Specimen: PBMCs. V and J are TRBV7-2 and TRBJ2-7; D is unclear. The TCR sequence derives from a woman aged 25 to 45 in good health and CMV-seropositive. CDR3 protein: CASSLGHFYEQYF. For the CDR3, the DNA is TGTGCCAGCAGCTTAGGTCACTTTTACGAGCAGTACTTC.